This is a list of T cell receptor beta chains from one sample in a study of blood T cell repertoires in COVID-19. The protocol was immunoSEQ multiplex PCR, while the TCRdb copy is restricted to in-frame clones and leaves out a portion. The sample has 90,000 to 150,000 clones, about four fifths seen once. The sample was peripheral blood. These receptors were taken from a woman older than 75 with acute or convalescent COVID-19. CDR3s include the opening cysteine and the closing phenylalanine or tryptophan. The D gene is left open where the match is weak. For some rows the clone size is stated as once, few or many, or as a class when expanded; others skip it.

j_call,v_call,d_call,clone_size,cdr3_aa,cdr3_nt
TRBJ2-5,TRBV7-2,.,.,CASSLDGGFQETQYF,TGTGCCAGCAGCTTAGATGGCGGGTTCCAAGAGACCCAGTACTTC
TRBJ1-4,TRBV5-8,TRBD1,.,CASSFVRTGGKKVFF,TGTGCCAGCAGCTTCGTCAGGACAGGGGGGAAAAAGGTGTTTTTT
TRBJ1-1,TRBV19,TRBD1,.,CASKFRQGTEAFF,TGTGCCAGTAAGTTTAGACAGGGCACTGAAGCTTTCTTT
TRBJ2-1,TRBV12-3/TRBV12-4,TRBD1,.,CASSPDRVGEQFF,TGTGCCAGCAGTCCCGACAGGGTGGGTGAGCAGTTCTTC
TRBJ2-7,TRBV7-2,.,.,CASSLIQGGEQYF,TGTGCCAGCAGCTTAATTCAGGGGGGTGAGCAGTACTTC
TRBJ2-1,TRBV9,TRBD2,.,CASSIGLAGPPTYNEQFF,TGTGCCAGCAGCATCGGACTAGCGGGACCGCCTACCTACAATGAGCAGTTCTTC
TRBJ1-3,TRBV18,.,.,CASSPLGRSIGNTIYF,TGTGCCAGCTCACCCCTGGGCCGCTCAATTGGAAACACCATATATTTT
TRBJ2-3,TRBV7-2,TRBD2,.,CASKLAGEDTQYF,TGTGCCAGCAAACTAGCGGGAGAAGATACGCAGTATTTT
TRBJ2-4,TRBV6-5,TRBD1,.,CASMVAGGKNIQYF,TGTGCCAGCATGGTTGCAGGGGGCAAAAACATTCAGTACTTC
TRBJ1-1,TRBV4-3,.,.,CASSLNQGMNTEAFF,TGCGCCAGCAGCCTCAATCAGGGGATGAACACTGAAGCTTTCTTT
TRBJ2-1,TRBV28,.,.,CASSLYNEQFF,TGTGCCAGCAGCCTCTACAATGAGCAGTTCTTC
TRBJ2-1,TRBV3-1/TRBV3-2,.,.,CASSQDYRTEQFF,TGTGCCAGCAGCCAAGATTACAGGACAGAGCAGTTCTTC
TRBJ2-1,TRBV7-9,TRBD1,.,CASSLRDRVFQSYNEQFF,TGTGCCAGCAGCTTAAGGGACAGGGTTTTTCAATCCTACAATGAGCAGTTCTTC
TRBJ2-3,TRBV7-3,TRBD2,.,CASSFSGRRSDTQYF,TGTGCCAGCAGCTTCAGCGGGAGGCGATCAGATACGCAGTATTTT
TRBJ2-1,TRBV4-3,.,.,CASSQFPDTGQFF,TGCGCCAGCAGCCAATTCCCGGACACCGGGCAGTTCTTC
TRBJ1-4,TRBV5-1,TRBD1,.,CASRTGPTNEKLFF,TGCGCCAGTCGGACAGGCCCGACTAATGAAAAACTGTTTTTT
TRBJ1-1,TRBV6-1,.,.,CASSEMADEAFF,TGTGCCAGCAGTGAAATGGCAGATGAAGCTTTCTTT
TRBJ2-2,TRBV7-3,TRBD2,.,CASSFSRGGANTGELFF,TGTGCCAGCAGCTTCTCGCGCGGGGGGGCTAACACCGGGGAGCTGTTTTTT
TRBJ1-3,TRBV10-3,.,.,CAIGETGNTIYF,TGTGCCATCGGAGAGACTGGAAACACCATATATTTT
TRBJ1-1,TRBV20-1,.,.,CSASSPGNGDTEAFF,TGCAGTGCTAGTTCCCCGGGGAACGGCGACACTGAAGCTTTCTTT
TRBJ1-2,TRBV7-9,.,.,CASSLDSHGYTF,TGTGCCAGCAGCTTAGACAGTCATGGCTACACCTTC
TRBJ2-5,TRBV5-1,TRBD2,.,CASSSTSGGWETQYF,TGCGCCAGCAGCTCGACTAGCGGGGGGTGGGAGACCCAGTACTTC
TRBJ2-7,TRBV7-2,TRBD1,.,CASSSLGGQGADEQYF,TGTGCCAGCAGCTCCCTCGGGGGACAGGGGGCTGACGAGCAGTACTTC
TRBJ1-1,TRBV3-1/TRBV3-2,.,.,CASSPVGRGGTEAFF,TGTGCCAGCAGCCCCGTTGGCCGGGGAGGGACTGAAGCTTTCTTT
TRBJ1-1,TRBV4-3,TRBD1,few,CASSAEGTGSTEAFF,TGCGCCAGCAGCGCAGAAGGGACAGGATCCACTGAAGCTTTCTTT
TRBJ2-1,TRBV11-3,.,.,CASSLGGSYNEQFF,TGTGCCAGCAGCTTGGGGGGCTCCTACAATGAGCAGTTCTTC
TRBJ2-1,TRBV5-1,.,.,CASSLSLQYNEQFF,TGCGCCAGCAGCTTATCCCTGCAGTACAATGAGCAGTTCTTC
TRBJ1-2,TRBV5-6,.,few,CASSLWQAYGYTF,TGTGCCAGCAGCTTGTGGCAGGCCTATGGCTACACCTTC
TRBJ1-3,TRBV19,.,.,CASTSQRFAGFSGNTIYF,TGTGCCAGTACTTCCCAGCGGTTCGCTGGATTCTCTGGAAACACCATATATTTT